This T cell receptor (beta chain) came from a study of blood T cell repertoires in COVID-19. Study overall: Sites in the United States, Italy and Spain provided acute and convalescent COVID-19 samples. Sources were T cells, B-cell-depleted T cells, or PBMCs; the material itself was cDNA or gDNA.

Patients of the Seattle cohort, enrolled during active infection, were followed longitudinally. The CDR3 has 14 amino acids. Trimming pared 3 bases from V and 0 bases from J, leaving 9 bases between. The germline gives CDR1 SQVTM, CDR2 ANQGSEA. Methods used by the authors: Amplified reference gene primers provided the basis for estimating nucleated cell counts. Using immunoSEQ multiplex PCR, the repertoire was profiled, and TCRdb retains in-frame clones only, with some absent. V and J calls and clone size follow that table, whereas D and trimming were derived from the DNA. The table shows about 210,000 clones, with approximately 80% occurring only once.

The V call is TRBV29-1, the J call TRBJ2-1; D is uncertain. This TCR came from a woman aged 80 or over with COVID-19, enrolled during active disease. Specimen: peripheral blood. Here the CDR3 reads CSVEGPSSYNEQFF. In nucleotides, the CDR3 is TGCAGCGTTGAGGGCCCGAGCTCCTACAATGAGCAGTTCTTC.